The T cell receptor (beta chain) under discussion was sequenced for a study of T cell responses to AZD1222 COVID-19 vaccine. Notes on the study in general: Clonal diversity was possibly underestimated, and the donors were mostly white British, with more females.

The data were produced by immunoSEQ multiplex PCR, yet TCRdb's version contains in-frame clones alone and is incomplete. The sample holds roughly 110,000 clones, roughly 90% seen once. A word on this clone: The antigen is unknown.

The CDR3 covers 15 residues. The V gene's germline CDR1 is MNHEY and CDR2 SVGAGI. J gave up 2 bases and V 5 bases, and 6 bases lay outside the gene matches. This receptor was taken from an adult who received the AZD1222 COVID-19 vaccine. This chain uses TRBV6-5 with TRBJ1-2, with TRBD1 identical over 9 bases. The sequenced sample was peripheral blood, obtained 28 days after the second AZD1222 dose. The chain's CDR3 is CASSPTGTGNYGYTF. Here the CDR3 DNA reads TGTGCCAGCAGTCCCACCGGGACAGGGAACTATGGCTACACCTTC.